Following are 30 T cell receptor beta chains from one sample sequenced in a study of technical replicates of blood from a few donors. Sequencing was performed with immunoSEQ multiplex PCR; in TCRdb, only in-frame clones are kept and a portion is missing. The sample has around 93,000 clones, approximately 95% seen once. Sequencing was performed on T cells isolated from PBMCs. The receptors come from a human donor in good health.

The CDR3 nucleotides are TGCGCCAGCAGCTTGGCCGTTGGCGGGTACACAGATACGCAGTATTTT. This sequence encodes CASSLAVGGYTDTQYF. This chain uses TRBV5-1 with TRBJ2-3, with D perhaps matching TRBD2 (5 bases). The V end was cut by 0 bases, the J end by 2 bases, with 13 bases between. The CDR3 is 16 residues long. Germline loops: CDR1 SGHRS, CDR2 YFSETQ. Full variable domain (missing parts from reference TRBV5-1 and TRBJ2-3): KAGVTQTPRYLIKTRGQQVTLSCSPISGHRSVSWYQQTPGQGLQFLFEYFSETQRNKGNFPGRFSGRQFSNSRSEMNVSTLELGDSALYLCASSLAVGGYTDTQYFGPGTRLTVL.

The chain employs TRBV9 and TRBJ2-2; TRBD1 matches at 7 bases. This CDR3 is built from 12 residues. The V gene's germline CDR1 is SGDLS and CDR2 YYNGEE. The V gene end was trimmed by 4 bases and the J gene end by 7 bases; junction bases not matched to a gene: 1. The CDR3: CASSQGDGELFF. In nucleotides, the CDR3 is TGTGCCAGCAGCCAGGGGGACGGGGAGCTGTTTTTT.

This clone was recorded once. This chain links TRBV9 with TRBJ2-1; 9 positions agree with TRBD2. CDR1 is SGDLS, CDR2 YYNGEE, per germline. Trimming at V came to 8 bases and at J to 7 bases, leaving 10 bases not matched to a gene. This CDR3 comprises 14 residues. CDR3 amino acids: CASKGLAMGNEQFF. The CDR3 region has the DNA TGTGCCAGTAAGGGACTAGCAATGGGGAATGAGCAGTTCTTC.

For the CDR3, the DNA is TGTGCCAGCAGCTTGGTAATGAACACTGAAGCTTTCTTT. This translates into CASSLVMNTEAFF. The chain is built from TRBV5-4 and TRBJ1-1; D not resolved. Trimming pared 0 bases from V and 0 bases from J, leaving 3 bases between. CDR1 and CDR2 from the germline V gene are SGHNT and YYREEE (reference sequence). This CDR3 has 13 amino acids. Using reference TRBV5-4 and TRBJ1-1 for the parts outside the CDR3, the full variable domain is ETGVTQSPTHLIKTRGQQVTLRCSSQSGHNTVSWYQQALGQGPQFIFQYYREEENGRGNFPPRFSGLQFPNYSSELNVNALELDDSALYLCASSLVMNTEAFFGQGTRLTVV.

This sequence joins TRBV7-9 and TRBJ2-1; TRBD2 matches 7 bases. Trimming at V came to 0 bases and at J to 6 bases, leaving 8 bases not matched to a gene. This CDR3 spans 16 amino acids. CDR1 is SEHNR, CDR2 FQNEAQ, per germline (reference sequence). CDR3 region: CASSLAAGEELNEQFF. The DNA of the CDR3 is TGTGCCAGCAGCTTAGCGGCGGGAGAAGAACTCAATGAGCAGTTCTTC. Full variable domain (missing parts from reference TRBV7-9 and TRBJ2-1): DTGVSQNPRHKITKRGQNVTFRCDPISEHNRLYWYRQTLGQGPEFLTYFQNEAQLEKSRLLSDRFSAERPKGSFSTLEIQRTEQGDSAMYLCASSLAAGEELNEQFFGPGTRLTVL.

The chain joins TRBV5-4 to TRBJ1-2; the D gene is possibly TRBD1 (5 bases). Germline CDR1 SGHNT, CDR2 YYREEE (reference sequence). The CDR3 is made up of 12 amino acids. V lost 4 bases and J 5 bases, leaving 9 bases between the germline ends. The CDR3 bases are TGTGCCAGCAGCCCGGGACTGTATGGCTACACCTTC. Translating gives CASSPGLYGYTF.

The CDR3 loop is CASSRDTNTGELFF. The DNA for the CDR3 is TGTGCCAGCAGCCGGGACACTAACACCGGGGAGCTGTTTTTT. The V call is TRBV7-8, the J call TRBJ2-2; a weak D match, TRBD1 (6 bases). Germline CDR1 reads SGHVS; CDR2 reads FQNEAQ. The CDR3 extends over 14 amino acids. V gave up 5 bases and J gave up 2 bases, with 9 bases separating them. Full variable domain (missing parts from reference TRBV7-8 and TRBJ2-2): GAGVSQSPRYKVAKRGQDVALRCDPISGHVSLFWYQQALGQGPEFLTYFQNEAQLDKSGLPSDRFFAERPEGSVSTLKIQRTQQEDSAVYLCASSRDTNTGELFFGEGSRLTVL.

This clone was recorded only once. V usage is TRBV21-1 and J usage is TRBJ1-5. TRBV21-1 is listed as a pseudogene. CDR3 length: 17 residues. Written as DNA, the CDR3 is TGTGCCAGCAGCAAAGAGGAGGGAGGGACTCGTAGCCAGCCCCAGCATTTT. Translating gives CASSKEEGGTRSQPQHF.

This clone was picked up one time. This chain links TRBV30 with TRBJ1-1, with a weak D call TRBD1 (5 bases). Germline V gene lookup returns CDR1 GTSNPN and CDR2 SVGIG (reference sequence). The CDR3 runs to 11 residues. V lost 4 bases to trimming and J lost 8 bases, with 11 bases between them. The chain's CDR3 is CAWNYAGEAFF. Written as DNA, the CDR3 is TGTGCCTGGAATTACGCAGGGGAAGCTTTCTTT.

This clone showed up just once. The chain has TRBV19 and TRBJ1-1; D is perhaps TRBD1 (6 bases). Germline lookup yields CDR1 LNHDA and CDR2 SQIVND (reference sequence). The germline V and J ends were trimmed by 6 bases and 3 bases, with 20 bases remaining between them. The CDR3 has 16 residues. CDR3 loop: CASSDIGRGSDTEAFF. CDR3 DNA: TGTGCCAGTAGCGACATTGGGAGGGGGTCGGACACTGAAGCTTTCTTT.

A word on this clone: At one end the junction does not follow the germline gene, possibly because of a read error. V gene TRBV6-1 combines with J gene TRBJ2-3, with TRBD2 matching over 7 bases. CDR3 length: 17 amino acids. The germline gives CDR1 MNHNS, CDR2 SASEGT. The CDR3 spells CAGSEAGSGIHTDTQYF. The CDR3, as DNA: TGTGCCGGCAGTGAAGCCGGGAGCGGGATACACACAGATACGCAGTATTTT.

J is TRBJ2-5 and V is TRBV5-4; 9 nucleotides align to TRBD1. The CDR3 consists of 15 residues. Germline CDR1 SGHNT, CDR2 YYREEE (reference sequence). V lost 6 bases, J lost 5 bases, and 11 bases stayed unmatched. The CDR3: CASKPPGQGIETQYF. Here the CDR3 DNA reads TGTGCCAGCAAACCACCGGGACAGGGTATTGAGACCCAGTACTTC.

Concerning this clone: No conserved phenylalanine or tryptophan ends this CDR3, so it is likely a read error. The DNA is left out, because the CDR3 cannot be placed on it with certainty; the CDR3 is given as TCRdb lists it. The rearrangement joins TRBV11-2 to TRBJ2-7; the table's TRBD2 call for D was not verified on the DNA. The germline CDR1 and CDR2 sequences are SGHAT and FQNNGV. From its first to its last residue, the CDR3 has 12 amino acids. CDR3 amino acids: CASSFSQGRAIY.

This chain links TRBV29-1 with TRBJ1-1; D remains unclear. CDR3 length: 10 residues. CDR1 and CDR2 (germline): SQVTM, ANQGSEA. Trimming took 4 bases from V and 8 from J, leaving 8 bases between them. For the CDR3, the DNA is TGCAGCGTTGTCGATCGGGAAGCTTTCTTT. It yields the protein CSVVDREAFF.

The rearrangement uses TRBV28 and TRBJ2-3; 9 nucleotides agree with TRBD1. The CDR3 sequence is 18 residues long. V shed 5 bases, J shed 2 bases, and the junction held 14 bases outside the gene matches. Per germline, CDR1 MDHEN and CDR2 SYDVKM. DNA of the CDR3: TGTGCCAGCAGTACTCCCTTCTCGACAGGGGGGGACACAGATACGCAGTATTTT. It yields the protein CASSTPFSTGGDTDTQYF.

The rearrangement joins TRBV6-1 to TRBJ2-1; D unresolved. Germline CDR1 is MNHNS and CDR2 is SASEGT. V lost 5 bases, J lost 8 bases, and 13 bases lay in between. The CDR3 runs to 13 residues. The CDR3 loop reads CASSRTTVYEQFF. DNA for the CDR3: TGTGCCAGCAGTCGAACGACTGTTTATGAGCAGTTCTTC.

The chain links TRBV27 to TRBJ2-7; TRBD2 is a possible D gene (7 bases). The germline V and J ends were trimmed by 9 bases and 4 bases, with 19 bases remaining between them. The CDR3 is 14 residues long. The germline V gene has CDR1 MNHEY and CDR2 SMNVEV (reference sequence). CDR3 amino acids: CASSQGRVKYEQYF. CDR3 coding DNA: TGTGCCAGTTCCCAGGGGAGGGTAAAATACGAGCAGTACTTC.

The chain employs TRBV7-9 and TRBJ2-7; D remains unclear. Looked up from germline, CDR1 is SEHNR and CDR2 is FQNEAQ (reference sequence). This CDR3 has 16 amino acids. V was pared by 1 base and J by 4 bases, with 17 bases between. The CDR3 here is CASSLDVAVTLYEQYF. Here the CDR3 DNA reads TGTGCCAGCAGCTTAGATGTGGCGGTCACTCTTTACGAGCAGTACTTC.

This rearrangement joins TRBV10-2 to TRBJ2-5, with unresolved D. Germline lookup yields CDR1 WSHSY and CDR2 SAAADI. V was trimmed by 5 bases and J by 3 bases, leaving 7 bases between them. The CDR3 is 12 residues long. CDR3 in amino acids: CASSRQEETQYF. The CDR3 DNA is TGCGCCAGCAGTCGGCAGGAAGAGACCCAGTACTTC.

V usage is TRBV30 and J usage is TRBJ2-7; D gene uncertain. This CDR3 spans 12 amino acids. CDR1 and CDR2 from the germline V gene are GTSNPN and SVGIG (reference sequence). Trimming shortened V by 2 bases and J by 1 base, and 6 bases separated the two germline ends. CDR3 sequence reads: CAWSSVSYEQYF. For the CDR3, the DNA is TGTGCCTGGAGTTCTGTGTCCTACGAGCAGTACTTC.

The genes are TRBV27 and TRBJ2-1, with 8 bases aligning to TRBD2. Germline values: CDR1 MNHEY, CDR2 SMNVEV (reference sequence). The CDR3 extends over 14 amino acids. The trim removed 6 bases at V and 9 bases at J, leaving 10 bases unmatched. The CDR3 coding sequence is TGTGCCAGCAGACCAGGGACTAGTTTTAGTGAGCAGTTCTTC. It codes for CASRPGTSFSEQFF.

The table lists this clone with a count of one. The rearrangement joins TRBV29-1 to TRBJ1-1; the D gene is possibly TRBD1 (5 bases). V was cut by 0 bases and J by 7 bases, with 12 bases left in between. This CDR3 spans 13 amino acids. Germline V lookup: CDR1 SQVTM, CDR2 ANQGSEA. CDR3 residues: CSVEDASGLEAFF. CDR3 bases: TGCAGCGTTGAAGATGCTTCAGGGCTTGAAGCTTTCTTT.

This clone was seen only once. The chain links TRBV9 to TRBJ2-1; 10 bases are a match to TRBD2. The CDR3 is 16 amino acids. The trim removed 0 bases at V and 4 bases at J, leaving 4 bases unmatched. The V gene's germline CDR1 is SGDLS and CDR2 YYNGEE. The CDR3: CASSVGASGGYNEQFF. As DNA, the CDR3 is TGTGCCAGCAGCGTAGGTGCTAGCGGGGGATACAATGAGCAGTTCTTC.

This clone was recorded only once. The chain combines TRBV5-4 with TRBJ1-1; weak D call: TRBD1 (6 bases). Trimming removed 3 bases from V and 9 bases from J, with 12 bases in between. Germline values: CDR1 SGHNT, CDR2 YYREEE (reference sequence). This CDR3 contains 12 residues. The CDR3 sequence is CASSWMGDKAFF. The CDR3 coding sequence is TGTGCCAGCAGCTGGATGGGGGACAAAGCTTTCTTT. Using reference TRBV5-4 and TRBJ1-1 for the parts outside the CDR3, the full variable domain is ETGVTQSPTHLIKTRGQQVTLRCSSQSGHNTVSWYQQALGQGPQFIFQYYREEENGRGNFPPRFSGLQFPNYSSELNVNALELDDSALYLCASSWMGDKAFFGQGTRLTVV.

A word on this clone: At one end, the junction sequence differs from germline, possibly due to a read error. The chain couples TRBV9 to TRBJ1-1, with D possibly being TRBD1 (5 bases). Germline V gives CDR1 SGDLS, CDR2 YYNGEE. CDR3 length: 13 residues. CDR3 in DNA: TGTACCAGCATTGGCGGGGGAGGCACTGAAGCTTTCTTT. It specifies CTSIGGGGTEAFF. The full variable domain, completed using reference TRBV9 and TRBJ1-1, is DSGVTQTPKHLITATGQRVTLRCSPRSGDLSVYWYQQSLDQGLQFLIQYYNGEERAKGNILERFSAQQFPDLHSELNLSSLELGDSALYFCTSIGGGGTEAFFGQGTRLTVV.

The CDR3 nucleotides read TGTGCCAGCTTTTTTAAAGGGGCGGATCAGCCCCAGCATTTT. Amino acid sequence: CASFFKGADQPQHF. The chain recombines TRBV6-1 with TRBJ1-5; D possibly corresponds to TRBD1 (5 bases). Trimming cost V 8 bases and J 5 bases, with 16 bases left between them. CDR1 and CDR2 from the germline V gene are MNHNS and SASEGT. This CDR3 is 14 amino acids long.

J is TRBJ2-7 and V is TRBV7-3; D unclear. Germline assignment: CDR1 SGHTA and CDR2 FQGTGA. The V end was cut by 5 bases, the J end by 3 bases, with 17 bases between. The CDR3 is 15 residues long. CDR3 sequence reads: CASSPTDAEVYEQYF. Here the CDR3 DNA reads TGTGCCAGCAGCCCGACTGATGCTGAGGTCTACGAGCAGTACTTC. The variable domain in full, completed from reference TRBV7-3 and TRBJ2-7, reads GAGVSQTPSNKVTEKGKYVELRCDPISGHTALYWYRQSLGQGPEFLIYFQGTGAADDSGLPNDRFFAVRPEGSVSTLKIQRTERGDSAVYLCASSPTDAEVYEQYFGPGTRLTVT.

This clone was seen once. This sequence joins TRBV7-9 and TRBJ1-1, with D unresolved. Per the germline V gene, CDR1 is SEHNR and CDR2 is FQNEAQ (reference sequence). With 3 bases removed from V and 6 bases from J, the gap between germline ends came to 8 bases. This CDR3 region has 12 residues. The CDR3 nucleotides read TGTGCCAGCAGCTTCAGTGGTCCTGAAGCTTTCTTT. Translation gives CASSFSGPEAFF.

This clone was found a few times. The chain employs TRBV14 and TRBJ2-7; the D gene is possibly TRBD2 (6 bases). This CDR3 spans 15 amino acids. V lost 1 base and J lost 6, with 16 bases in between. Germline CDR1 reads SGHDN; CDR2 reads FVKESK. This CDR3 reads CASSQGGTQVAEQYF. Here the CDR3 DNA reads TGTGCCAGCAGCCAAGGCGGGACCCAGGTAGCCGAGCAGTACTTC.

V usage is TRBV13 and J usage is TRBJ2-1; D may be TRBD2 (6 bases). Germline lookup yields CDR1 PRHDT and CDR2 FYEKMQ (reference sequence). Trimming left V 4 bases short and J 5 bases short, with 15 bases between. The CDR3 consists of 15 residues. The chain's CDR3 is CASSSSGASHNEQFF. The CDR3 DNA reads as TGTGCCAGCAGCTCCTCGGGAGCGTCCCACAATGAGCAGTTCTTC.